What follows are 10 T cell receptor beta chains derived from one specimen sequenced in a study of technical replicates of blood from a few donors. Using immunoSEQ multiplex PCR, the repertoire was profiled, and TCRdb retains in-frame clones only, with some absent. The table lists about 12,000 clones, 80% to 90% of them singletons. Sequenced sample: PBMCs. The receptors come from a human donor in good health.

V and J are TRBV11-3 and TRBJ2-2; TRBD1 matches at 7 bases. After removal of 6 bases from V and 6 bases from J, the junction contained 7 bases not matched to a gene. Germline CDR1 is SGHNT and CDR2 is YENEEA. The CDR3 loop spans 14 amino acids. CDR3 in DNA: TGTGCCAGCAGTCGAAATCAGGGGGCCGGGGAGCTGTTTTTT. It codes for CASSRNQGAGELFF.

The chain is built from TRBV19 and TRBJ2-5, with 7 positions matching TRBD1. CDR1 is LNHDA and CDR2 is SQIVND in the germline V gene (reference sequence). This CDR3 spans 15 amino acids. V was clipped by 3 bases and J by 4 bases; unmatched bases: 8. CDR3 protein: CASSMEVAGGETQYF. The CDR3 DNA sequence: TGTGCCAGTAGTATGGAGGTAGCAGGGGGAGAGACCCAGTACTTC.

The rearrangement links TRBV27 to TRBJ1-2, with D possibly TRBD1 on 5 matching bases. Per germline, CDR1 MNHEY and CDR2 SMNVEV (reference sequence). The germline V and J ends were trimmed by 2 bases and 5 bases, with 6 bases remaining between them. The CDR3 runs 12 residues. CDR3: CASSLKGYGYTF. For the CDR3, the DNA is TGTGCCAGCAGTTTAAAGGGGTATGGCTACACCTTC.

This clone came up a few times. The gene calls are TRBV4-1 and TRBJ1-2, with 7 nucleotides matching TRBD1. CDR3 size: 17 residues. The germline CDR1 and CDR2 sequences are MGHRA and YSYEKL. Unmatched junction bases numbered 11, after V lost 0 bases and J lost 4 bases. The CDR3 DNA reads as TGCGCCAGCAGCCAAGATATAGTAGGGGGCTCCTCCTATGGCTACACCTTC. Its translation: CASSQDIVGGSSYGYTF.

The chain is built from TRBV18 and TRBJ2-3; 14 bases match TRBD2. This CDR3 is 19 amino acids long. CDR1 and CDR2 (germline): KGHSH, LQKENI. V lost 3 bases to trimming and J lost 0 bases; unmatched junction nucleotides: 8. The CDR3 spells CASSPAGLAGVGSTDTQYF. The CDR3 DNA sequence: TGTGCCAGCTCACCGGCGGGACTAGCGGGAGTGGGGAGCACAGATACGCAGTATTTT. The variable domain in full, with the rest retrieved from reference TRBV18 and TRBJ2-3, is NAGVMQNPRHLVRRRGQEARLRCSPMKGHSHVYWYRQLPEEGLKFMVYLQKENIIDESGMPKERFSAEFPKEGPSILRIQQVVRGDSAAYFCASSPAGLAGVGSTDTQYFGPGTRLTVL.

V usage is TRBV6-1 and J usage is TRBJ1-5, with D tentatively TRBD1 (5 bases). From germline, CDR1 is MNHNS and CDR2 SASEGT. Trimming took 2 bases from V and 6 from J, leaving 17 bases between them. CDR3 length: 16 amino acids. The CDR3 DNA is TGTGCCAGCAGTGAATCCACCCTAGGGGTAATTCAGCCCCAGCATTTT. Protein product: CASSESTLGVIQPQHF.

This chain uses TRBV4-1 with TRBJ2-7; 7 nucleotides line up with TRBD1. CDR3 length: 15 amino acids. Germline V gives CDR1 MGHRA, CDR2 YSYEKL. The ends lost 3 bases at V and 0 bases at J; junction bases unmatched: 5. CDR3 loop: CASSHPGQISYEQYF. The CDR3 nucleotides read TGCGCCAGCAGCCACCCGGGACAGATCTCCTACGAGCAGTACTTC.

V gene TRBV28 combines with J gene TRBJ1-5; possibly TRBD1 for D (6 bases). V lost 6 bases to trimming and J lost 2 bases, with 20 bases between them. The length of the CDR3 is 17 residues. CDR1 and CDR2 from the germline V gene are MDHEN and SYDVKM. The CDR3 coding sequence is TGTGCCAGCAGAGGGGGACCGACGGTAGGGGGCAATCAGCCCCAGCATTTT. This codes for CASRGGPTVGGNQPQHF.

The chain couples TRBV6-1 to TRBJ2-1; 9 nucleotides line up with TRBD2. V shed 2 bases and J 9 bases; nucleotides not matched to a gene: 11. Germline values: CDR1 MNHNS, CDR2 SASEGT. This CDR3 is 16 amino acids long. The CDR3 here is CASSEILAGVVIEQFF. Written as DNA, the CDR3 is TGTGCCAGCAGTGAAATCTTAGCGGGAGTCGTTATTGAGCAGTTCTTC.

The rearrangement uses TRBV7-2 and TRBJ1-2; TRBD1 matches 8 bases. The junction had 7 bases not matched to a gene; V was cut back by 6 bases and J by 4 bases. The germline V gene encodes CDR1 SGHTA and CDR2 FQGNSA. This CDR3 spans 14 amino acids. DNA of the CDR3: TGTGCCAGCAGTGGACAGGGCGGGATCTATGGCTACACCTTC. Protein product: CASSGQGGIYGYTF.